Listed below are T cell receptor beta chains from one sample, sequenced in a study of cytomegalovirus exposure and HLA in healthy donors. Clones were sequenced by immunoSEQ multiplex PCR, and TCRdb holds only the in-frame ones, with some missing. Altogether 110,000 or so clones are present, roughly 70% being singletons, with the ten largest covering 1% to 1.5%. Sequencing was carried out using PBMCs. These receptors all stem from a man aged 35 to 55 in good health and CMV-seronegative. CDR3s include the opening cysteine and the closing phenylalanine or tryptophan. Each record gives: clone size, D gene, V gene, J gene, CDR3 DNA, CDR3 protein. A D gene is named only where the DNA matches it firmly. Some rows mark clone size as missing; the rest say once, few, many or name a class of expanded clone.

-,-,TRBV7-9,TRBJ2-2,TGTGCCAGCACCGACTGGCCCGGGGAGCTGTTTTTT,CASTDWPGELFF
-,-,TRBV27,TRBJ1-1,TGTGCCAGCAGCGGAGGGGGGGCCTGGAACACTGAAGCTTTCTTT,CASSGGGAWNTEAFF
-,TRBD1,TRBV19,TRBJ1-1,TGTGCCAGTTTCCAGGGGGCGACCACTGAAGCTTTCTTT,CASFQGATTEAFF
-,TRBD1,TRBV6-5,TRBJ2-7,TGTGCCAGCAGTTACGCAAGACAGGGGGCCGCGACGGGGCAGTACTTC,CASSYARQGAATGQYF
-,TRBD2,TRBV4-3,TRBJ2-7,TGCGCCAGCAGCCAAGAACATGGAGCGGGGCGCGAGCAGTACTTC,CASSQEHGAGREQYF
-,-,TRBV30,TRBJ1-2,TGTGCCTGCCCGGACGGGGTCAGAGGCTACACCTTC,CACPDGVRGYTF
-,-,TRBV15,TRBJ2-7,TGTGCCACCAGCAGGGGGTGGGACAACGAGCAGTACTTC,CATSRGWDNEQYF
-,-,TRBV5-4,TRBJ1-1,TGTGCCAGCAGCCCCACGGGGGCTGAAGCTTTCTTT,CASSPTGAEAFF
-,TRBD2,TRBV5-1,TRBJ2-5,TGCGCCAGCAGCTTCGGGGAGGGCCAGTCCCAAGAGACCCAGTACTTC,CASSFGEGQSQETQYF
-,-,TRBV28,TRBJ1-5,TGTGCCAGCAGTCTCAAACAGGGAATCCAGCCCCAGCATTTT,CASSLKQGIQPQHF
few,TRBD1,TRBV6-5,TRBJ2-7,TGTGCCAGCGGAGAGGGGACAGGAGAGCAGTACTTC,CASGEGTGEQYF
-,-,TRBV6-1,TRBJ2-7,TGTGCCAGCAGTGAAGGAAGCCTCCTTGCGAGCTACGAGCAGTACTTC,CASSEGSLLASYEQYF
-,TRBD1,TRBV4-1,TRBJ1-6,TGCGCCAGCACGCAGGGGGGACAGTATAATTCACCCCTCCACTTT,CASTQGGQYNSPLHF
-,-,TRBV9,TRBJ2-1,TGTGCCAGCAGCGTAGACAGCTCCTACAATGAGCAGTTCTTC,CASSVDSSYNEQFF
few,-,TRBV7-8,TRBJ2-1,TGTGCCAGCAGCTTAGATACAGGGAGAGTTGCCTACAATGAGCAGTTCTTC,CASSLDTGRVAYNEQFF
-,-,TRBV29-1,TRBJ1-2,TGCAGCGTTGAGATGCGGTTGGACATATACAACTATGGCTACACCTTC,CSVEMRLDIYNYGYTF
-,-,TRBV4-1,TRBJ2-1,TGCGCCAGCAGCCAAGATGGGCGAGAGCAGTTCTTC,CASSQDGREQFF
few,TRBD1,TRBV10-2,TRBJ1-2,TGCGCCAGCAGTGAGTCGACAGGGGGGAACTATGGCTACACCTTC,CASSESTGGNYGYTF
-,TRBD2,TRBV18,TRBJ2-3,TGTGCCAGCTCACCACGGGCAGCGGGGAACACAGATACGCAGTATTTT,CASSPRAAGNTDTQYF
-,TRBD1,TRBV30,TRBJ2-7,TGTGCCGGCGGACAGGGTGCCTACGAGCAGTACTTC,CAGGQGAYEQYF
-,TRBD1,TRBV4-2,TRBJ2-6,TGTGCCAGCAGCCACCGACAGGGGAGCTCTGGGGCCAACGTCCTGACTTTC,CASSHRQGSSGANVLTF
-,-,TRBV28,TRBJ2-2,TGTGCCAGCAGTTTGAAGCGCCGACCCGGGGAGCTGTTTTTT,CASSLKRRPGELFF
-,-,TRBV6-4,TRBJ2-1,TGTGCCACCAAAAGCCTTGGGGGCCAGCAGTTCTTC,CATKSLGGQQFF
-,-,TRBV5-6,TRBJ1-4,TGTGCCAGCAGCTTGGGAGGGACACCGAATGAAAAACTGTTTTTT,CASSLGGTPNEKLFF
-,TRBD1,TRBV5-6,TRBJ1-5,TGTGCCACTAACAAGGGGGGACAGTTAAAACCCCAGCATTTT,CATNKGGQLKPQHF
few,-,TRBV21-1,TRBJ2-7,TGTGCCAGCAGGCTGGACAGGGGGGCCTACGAGCAGTACTTC,CASRLDRGAYEQYF
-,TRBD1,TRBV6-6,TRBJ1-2,TGTGCCAGCAGTGGGGGGACAGGGGGGAAGGGAAATGGCTACACCTTC,CASSGGTGGKGNGYTF
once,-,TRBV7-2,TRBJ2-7,TGTGCCAGCAGCGATTACAGGATCTCCTACGAGCAGTACTTC,CASSDYRISYEQYF
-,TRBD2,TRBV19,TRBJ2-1,TGTGCCAGTAAGAGGGAGGGCCGGGGTGAGCAGTTCTTC,CASKREGRGEQFF
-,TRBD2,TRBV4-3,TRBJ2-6,TGCGCCAGCAGCCAAGAGACCGGGGGGGCCTTAGGCTCTGGGGCCAACGTCCTGACTTTC,CASSQETGGALGSGANVLTF
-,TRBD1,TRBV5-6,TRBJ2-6,TGTGCCAGCAGCGCCAACCAGGACAGGGCGCTCTCTGGGGCCAACGTCCTGACTTTC,CASSANQDRALSGANVLTF
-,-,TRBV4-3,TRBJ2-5,TGCGCCAGCAGCCAAGAAGCCCAAGAGACCCAGTACTTC,CASSQEAQETQYF
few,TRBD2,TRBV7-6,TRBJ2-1,TGTGCCAGCAGCTTATTCCTGCGGGGGGATAACAATGAGCAGTTCTTC,CASSLFLRGDNNEQFF
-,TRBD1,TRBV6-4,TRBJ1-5,TGTGCCAGCCGAGGGACAGAGGGCCTCGACGATAGCAATCAGCCCCAGCATTTT,CASRGTEGLDDSNQPQHF
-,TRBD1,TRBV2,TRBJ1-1,TGTGCCAGCAGTTATACCCCGGACAGGGTGAACACTGAAGCTTTCTTT,CASSYTPDRVNTEAFF
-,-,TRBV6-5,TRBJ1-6,TGTGCCAGCAGTCCCAATGGGGGCTGGTCACCCCTCCACTTT,CASSPNGGWSPLHF
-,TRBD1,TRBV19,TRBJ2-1,TGTGCCAGTAGGCATACAGGGGGCGCGGATGAGCAGTTCTTC,CASRHTGGADEQFF
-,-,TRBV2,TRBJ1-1,TGTGCCAGCAGTGACAGGGTAGTATCCACTGAAGCTTTCTTT,CASSDRVVSTEAFF
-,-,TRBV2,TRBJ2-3,TGTGCCAGCACCTATGGAGATACGCAGTATTTT,CASTYGDTQYF
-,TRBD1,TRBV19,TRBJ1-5,TGTGCCAGCTTCCCCGGTATGGGACAGAACTTTTATAGCAATCAGCCCCAGCATTTT,CASFPGMGQNFYSNQPQHF
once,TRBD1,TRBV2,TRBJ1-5,TGTGCCAGCAGTCGACAGGGGAATAGCAATCAGCCCCAGCATTTT,CASSRQGNSNQPQHF
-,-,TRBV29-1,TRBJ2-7,TGCAGCACCCGGGACAACTCCTACGAGCAGTACTTC,CSTRDNSYEQYF
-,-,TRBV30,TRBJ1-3,TGTGCCTGGAGTGTACTAGATCGCTCTGGAAACACCATATATTTT,CAWSVLDRSGNTIYF